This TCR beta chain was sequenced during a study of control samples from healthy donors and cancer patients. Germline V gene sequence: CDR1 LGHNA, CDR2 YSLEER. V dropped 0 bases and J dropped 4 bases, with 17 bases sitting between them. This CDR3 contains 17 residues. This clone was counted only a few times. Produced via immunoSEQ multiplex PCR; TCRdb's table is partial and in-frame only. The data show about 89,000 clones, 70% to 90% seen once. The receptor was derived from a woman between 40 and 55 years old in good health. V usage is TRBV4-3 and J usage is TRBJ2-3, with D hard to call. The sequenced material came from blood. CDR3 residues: CASSQDQRRVWPDTQYF. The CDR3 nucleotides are TGCGCCAGCAGCCAAGATCAGAGGAGAGTTTGGCCAGATACGCAGTATTTT.